The rows below give T cell receptor beta chains drawn from one sample of a study of T cells after yellow fever vaccination. TCRdb reanalysed the 5' RACE reads using MiXCR and keeps one entry per CDR3 protein. The repertoire holds just under 600,000 distinct CDR3 sequences, with about 13% as singletons. Sequencing was performed on PBMCs, taken on the day of the yellow fever booster vaccination. The receptors were sampled from a man aged 30 to 45 who received the YFV17D yellow fever vaccine. CDR3s include the opening cysteine and the closing phenylalanine or tryptophan. Fields, in order: clone size, J gene, V gene, D gene, CDR3 DNA, CDR3 protein. A D gene is named only where the DNA matches it firmly. Clone size is given for some rows only: seen once, a few or many times, or a class if the clone is expanded.

>few|TRBJ2-5|TRBV28|TRBD1
TGTGCCAGCTCCCAATCAGGGGGAGAGGGAGAGACCCAGTACTTC
CASSQSGGEGETQYF
>.|TRBJ2-2|TRBV27|.
TGTGCCAGCAGTTTATGGAGACATTCCGCGAACACCGGGGAGCTGTTTTTT
CASSLWRHSANTGELFF
>few|TRBJ1-1|TRBV4-2|.
TGTGCCAGCAGCCAAGGAGGAGGGGGCACTGAAGCTTTCTTT
CASSQGGGGTEAFF
>few|TRBJ1-5|TRBV7-9|.
TGTGCCAGCAGCCCCGACTCACGGCCCCAGCATTTT
CASSPDSRPQHF
>.|TRBJ1-1|TRBV20-1|.
TGCAGTGCTAGAGAAACGGTGAGACCTGAAGCTTTCTTT
CSARETVRPEAFF
>few|TRBJ2-7|TRBV7-2|TRBD2
TGTGCCAGCAGCTTAACCGGGAGGGCCGACTACGAGCAGTACTTC
CASSLTGRADYEQYF
>once|TRBJ2-6|TRBV6-1|.
TGTGCCAGCAGCCGCGTCGCGGTGACTGGGGCCAACGTCCTGACTTTC
CASSRVAVTGANVLTF
>.|TRBJ1-2|TRBV5-1|TRBD1
TGCGCCAGCAGCATTCAGGGGGATAACAACTATGGCTACACCTTC
CASSIQGDNNYGYTF
>few|TRBJ2-4|TRBV19|.
TGTGCCACTCAACCACCCCCTGGGAGTAAAAACATTCAGTACTTC
CATQPPPGSKNIQYF
>.|TRBJ2-7|TRBV15|TRBD1
TGTGCCACCAGCTCACCGGGACAGGGGTACGAGCAGTACTTC
CATSSPGQGYEQYF
>few|TRBJ2-1|TRBV5-1|TRBD1
TGCGCCACCGAAACAGGGGAAGTGTACAATGAGCAGTTCTTC
CATETGEVYNEQFF
>.|TRBJ2-1|TRBV4-3|.
TGCGCCAGCAGCCAAGATACGAGACGGTACAATGAGCAGTTCTTC
CASSQDTRRYNEQFF
>.|TRBJ1-5|TRBV5-1|TRBD1
TGCGCCAGCCGACAGGGGGCTAGGCAGCCCCAGCATTTT
CASRQGARQPQHF
>.|TRBJ2-7|TRBV30|.
TGTGCCTGGACAAGGAGCTACGAGCAGTACTTC
CAWTRSYEQYF
>.|TRBJ2-7|TRBV6-1|.
TGTGCCAGCAGTGCCTTGGGAACGAAATCATACGAGCAGTACTTC
CASSALGTKSYEQYF
>few|TRBJ2-7|TRBV12-5|.
TGTGCTAGTGGTTTGCCCCGGGACGGGAACGAGCAGTACTTC
CASGLPRDGNEQYF
>many|TRBJ2-7|TRBV7-9|.
TGTGCCAGCAGCTTAGGACCAGTATACGAGCAGTACTTC
CASSLGPVYEQYF
>once|TRBJ1-6|TRBV5-5|.
TGTGCCAGCAGCATAGCGGGCCGAACTACAAATTCACCCCTCCACTTT
CASSIAGRTTNSPLHF
>.|TRBJ1-1|TRBV18|TRBD1
TGTGCCAGCTCACCGGGACAGGGTTTGGACACTGAAGCTTTCTTT
CASSPGQGLDTEAFF
>.|TRBJ2-5|TRBV20-1|.
TGCAGTGCTTTGCAGGGGAAAGAGACCCAGTACTTC
CSALQGKETQYF
>.|TRBJ2-7|TRBV7-2|.
TGTGCCAGCAGCGTACCGGGTCTCCACGAGCAGTACTTC
CASSVPGLHEQYF
>.|TRBJ2-4|TRBV5-1|TRBD2
TGCGCCAGCAGCCAAATGACTAGCGGGGTAGCCAAAAACATTCAGTACTTC
CASSQMTSGVAKNIQYF
>few|TRBJ2-2|TRBV9|.
TGTGCCAGCAGCGTAATGGGAACTGCCGGGGAGCTGTTTTTT
CASSVMGTAGELFF
>.|TRBJ2-2|TRBV20-1|.
TGCAGTGCTAGACTAGCGTATACCGGGGAGCTGTTTTTT
CSARLAYTGELFF
>few|TRBJ1-1|TRBV18|.
TGTGCCAGCTCATCCACGCAGAACACTGAAGCTTTCTTT
CASSSTQNTEAFF
>few|TRBJ2-7|TRBV18|.
TGTGCCAGCTCACCAGCAGTTGGGGTCTTTAACGAGCAGTACTTC
CASSPAVGVFNEQYF
>few|TRBJ2-6|TRBV5-1|.
TGCGCCAGCAGCCCCGGGGGCAGGGCTCTAGCTGGGGCCAACGTCCTGACTTTC
CASSPGGRALAGANVLTF
>few|TRBJ2-7|TRBV30|.
TGTGCCTGGAGGCCTCAGGGCTACCTCTCCTACGAGCAGTACTTC
CAWRPQGYLSYEQYF
>.|TRBJ2-7|TRBV11-2|TRBD2
TGTGCCAGCAGCTTAGATGGGTGGGGGACTAGCTCCTACGAGCAGTACTTC
CASSLDGWGTSSYEQYF
>.|TRBJ2-6|TRBV6-1|.
TGTGCCAGCAGCCGTGCGCCACCGGGGTCTGGGGCCAACGTCCTGACTTTC
CASSRAPPGSGANVLTF
>few|TRBJ2-1|TRBV20-1|TRBD2
TGCAGTGCCATCATCGGGAGGGCCGCCTACAATGAGCAGTTCTTC
CSAIIGRAAYNEQFF
>.|TRBJ1-1|TRBV20-1|.
TGCAGTGCTTCGCGAACGGGGAATGCTGAAGCTTTCTTT
CSASRTGNAEAFF
>few|TRBJ2-1|TRBV6-2/TRBV6-3|.
TGTGCCAGCAGGGTGATTAGGGGGAGGGATAGTACTGAGCAGTTCTTC
CASRVIRGRDSTEQFF
>many|TRBJ2-7|TRBV27|.
TGTGCCAGCAGACGCACCCTGGCGGGAACTACCTACGAGCAGTACTTC
CASRRTLAGTTYEQYF
>.|TRBJ1-2|TRBV6-5|TRBD1
TGTGCCAGCAGTTACTGGACAGGGGGTTACTATGGCTACACCTTC
CASSYWTGGYYGYTF
>.|TRBJ1-1|TRBV5-1|.
TGCGCCAGCAGCTCGGAAGGGATGATGACTGAAGCTTTCTTT
CASSSEGMMTEAFF